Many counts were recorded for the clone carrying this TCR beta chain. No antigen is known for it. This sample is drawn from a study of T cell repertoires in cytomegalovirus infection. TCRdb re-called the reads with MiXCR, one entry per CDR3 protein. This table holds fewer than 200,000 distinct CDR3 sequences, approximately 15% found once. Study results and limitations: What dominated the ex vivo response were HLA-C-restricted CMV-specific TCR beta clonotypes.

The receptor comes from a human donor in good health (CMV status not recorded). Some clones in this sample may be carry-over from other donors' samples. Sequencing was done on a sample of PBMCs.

CDR3 DNA: TGTGCCAGCAGCCCTTTACAGGGAACCTCCTACGAGCAGTACTTC. Its translation: CASSPLQGTSYEQYF. V usage is TRBV11-2 and J usage is TRBJ2-7, with a tentative D call TRBD1 (6 bases). The CDR3 covers 15 residues. Germline V gene data show CDR1 as SGHAT and CDR2 as FQNNGV. The germline V and J ends were trimmed by 5 bases and 0 bases, with 14 bases remaining between them.